This T cell receptor (beta chain) was identified in a study of blood T cell repertoires in COVID-19. Study summary: Samples came from the United States, Italy and Spain, spanning acute and convalescent COVID-19.

Per the original data handling: For nucleated cells, counts were estimated from reference gene primer amplification. Here immunoSEQ multiplex PCR was the method, and the copy in TCRdb shows in-frame clones only, minus some. V, J and clone size reflect that table, while D and trimming were determined from the DNA. The sample has about 41,000 clones, approximately 90% seen once. The CDR3 covers 13 residues. With 0 bases removed from V and 5 bases from J, the gap between germline ends came to 5 bases. Germline V gives CDR1 LGHNA, CDR2 YSLEER. As concerns this clone: The same CDR3 can be traced to other DNA sequences in this sample.

V is TRBV4-3 and J is TRBJ1-5; no firm D call. The TCR sequence derives from a man in his sixties with acute or convalescent COVID-19. Sequenced sample: peripheral blood. The chain's CDR3 is CASSQDRDQPQHF. DNA of the CDR3: TGCGCCAGCAGCCAAGATCGAGATCAGCCCCAGCATTTT.